This TCR beta chain was recorded in a study of blood T cell repertoires in COVID-19. In the study overall: COVID-19 samples, acute and convalescent, were from the United States, Italy and Spain.

The method was immunoSEQ multiplex PCR; TCRdb's version includes in-frame clones alone and lacks a portion of them. The sample contains 240,000 or so clones, approximately 82% of which appear only once. The germline V and J ends were trimmed by 9 bases and 5 bases, with 16 bases remaining between them. Per the germline V gene, CDR1 is LNHDA and CDR2 is SQIVND (reference sequence). The CDR3 is 14 residues long. This TCR derives from a man aged 30 to 45 who had recovered from COVID-19. The rearrangement links TRBV19 to TRBJ2-2; D possibly corresponds to TRBD2 (7 bases). Material for sequencing was peripheral blood. For the CDR3, the DNA is TGTGCCAGCGGGGGGCCGCCCGAAACCGGGGAGCTGTTTTTT. Residues: CASGGPPETGELFF.